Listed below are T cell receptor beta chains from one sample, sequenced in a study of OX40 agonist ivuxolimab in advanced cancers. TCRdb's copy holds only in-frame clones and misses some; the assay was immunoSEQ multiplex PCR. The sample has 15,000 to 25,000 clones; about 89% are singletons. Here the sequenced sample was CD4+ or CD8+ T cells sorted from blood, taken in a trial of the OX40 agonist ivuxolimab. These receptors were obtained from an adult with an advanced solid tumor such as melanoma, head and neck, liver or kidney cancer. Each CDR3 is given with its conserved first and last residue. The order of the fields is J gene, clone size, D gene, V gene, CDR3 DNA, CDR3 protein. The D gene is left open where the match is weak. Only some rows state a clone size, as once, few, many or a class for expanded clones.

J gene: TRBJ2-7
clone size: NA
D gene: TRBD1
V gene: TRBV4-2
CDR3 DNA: TGTGCCAGCAGCCAAGGGACAGGGGGCGGCTACGAGCAGTACTTC
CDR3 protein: CASSQGTGGGYEQYF

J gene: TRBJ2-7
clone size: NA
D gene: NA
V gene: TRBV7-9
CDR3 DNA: TGTGCCAGCTCCCTTGACTATCCCTACGAGCAGTACTTC
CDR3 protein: CASSLDYPYEQYF

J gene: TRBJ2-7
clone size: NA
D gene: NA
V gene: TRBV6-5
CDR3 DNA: TGTGCCAGCAGTCCAGGGCCTCCAGCAATTTACGAGCAGTACTTC
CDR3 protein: CASSPGPPAIYEQYF

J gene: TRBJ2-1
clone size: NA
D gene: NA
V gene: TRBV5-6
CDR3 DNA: TGTGCCAGCAGCTTGGGCCTAACCACCTACAATGAGCAGTTCTTC
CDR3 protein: CASSLGLTTYNEQFF

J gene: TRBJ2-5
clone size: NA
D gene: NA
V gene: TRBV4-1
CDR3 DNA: TGCGCCAGCAGCCAAGAAAGGCAGGGGGGAGAGACCCAGTACTTC
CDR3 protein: CASSQERQGGETQYF

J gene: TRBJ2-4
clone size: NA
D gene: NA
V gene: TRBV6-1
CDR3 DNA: TGTGCCAGCAGCTTACTAGAAAACATTCAGTACTTC
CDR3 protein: CASSLLENIQYF

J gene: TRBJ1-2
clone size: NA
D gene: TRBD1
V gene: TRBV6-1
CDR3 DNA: TGTGCCAGCAGTCTACAGGGGGAGAACTATGGCTACACCTTC
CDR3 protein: CASSLQGENYGYTF

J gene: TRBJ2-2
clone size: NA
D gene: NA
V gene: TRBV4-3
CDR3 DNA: TGCGCCAGCAGCCAGGGGACCGGGGAGCTGTTTTTT
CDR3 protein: CASSQGTGELFF

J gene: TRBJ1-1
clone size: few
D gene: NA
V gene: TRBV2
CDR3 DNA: TGTGCCAGCAGTGCAGGTTCCCTGAACACTGAAGCTTTCTTT
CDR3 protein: CASSAGSLNTEAFF

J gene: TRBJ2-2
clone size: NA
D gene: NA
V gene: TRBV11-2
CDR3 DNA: TGTGCCAGCAGCTTAGCCTTTCGTACCGGGGAGCTGTTTTTT
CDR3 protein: CASSLAFRTGELFF

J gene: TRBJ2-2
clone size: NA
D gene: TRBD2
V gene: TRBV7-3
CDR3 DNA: TGTGCCAGCAGCCCGACTAGCGGGTACACCGGGGAGCTGTTTTTT
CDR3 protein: CASSPTSGYTGELFF

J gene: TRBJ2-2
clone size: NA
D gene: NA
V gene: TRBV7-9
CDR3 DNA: TGTGCCAGCAGCTTAGCAGAGAACACCGGGGAGCTGTTTTTT
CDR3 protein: CASSLAENTGELFF

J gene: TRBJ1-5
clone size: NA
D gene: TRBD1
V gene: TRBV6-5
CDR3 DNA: TGTGCCAGCAGTCCACAGGGGTTTCAGCCCCAGCATTTT
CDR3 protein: CASSPQGFQPQHF

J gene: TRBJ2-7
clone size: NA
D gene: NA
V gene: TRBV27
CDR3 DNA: TGTGCCAGCAGTTTAGAAGGGGGGGGCTACGAGCAGTACTTC
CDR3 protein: CASSLEGGGYEQYF

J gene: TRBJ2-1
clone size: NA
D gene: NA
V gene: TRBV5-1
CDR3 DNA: TGCGCCAGCAGCCAACAGGGAGAGCAGTTCTTC
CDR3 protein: CASSQQGEQFF

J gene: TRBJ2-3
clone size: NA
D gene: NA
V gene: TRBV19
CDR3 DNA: TGTGCCAGTAGTGTCGCGGCAAGGGCAGATACGCAGTATTTT
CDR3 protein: CASSVAARADTQYF

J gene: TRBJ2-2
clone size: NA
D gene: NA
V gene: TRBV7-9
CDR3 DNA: TGTGCCAGCAGCTTAGATTGGAGAACCGGGGAGCTGTTTTTT
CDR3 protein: CASSLDWRTGELFF

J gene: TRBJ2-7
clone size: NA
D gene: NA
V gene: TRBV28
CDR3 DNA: TGTGCCAGCCGACCGTTGCCGGGTTTAATCTACGAGCAGTACTTC
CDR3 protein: CASRPLPGLIYEQYF

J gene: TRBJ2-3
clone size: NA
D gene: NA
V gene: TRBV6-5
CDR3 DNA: TGTGCCAGCTCCTCGGGACCCTTCACAGATACGCAGTATTTT
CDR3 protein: CASSSGPFTDTQYF

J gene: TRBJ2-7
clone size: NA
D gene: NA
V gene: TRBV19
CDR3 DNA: TGTGCCAGTAGTATCGGGCCTTTAGGCTCCTACGAGCAGTACTTC
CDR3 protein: CASSIGPLGSYEQYF

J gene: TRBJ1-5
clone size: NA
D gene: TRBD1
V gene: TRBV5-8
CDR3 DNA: TGTGCCAGCAGCAGGGACAGGGGGCTTCAGCCCCAGCATTTT
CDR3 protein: CASSRDRGLQPQHF

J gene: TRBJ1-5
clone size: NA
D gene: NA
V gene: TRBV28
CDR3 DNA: TGTGCCAGCAGTTTTCGACAGGTAATCAATCAGCCCCAGCATTTT
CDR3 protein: CASSFRQVINQPQHF

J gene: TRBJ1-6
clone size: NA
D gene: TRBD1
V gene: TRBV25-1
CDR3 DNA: TGTGCCAGCAGTGAGGGACAGGGTAAAGGCAATTCACCCCTCCACTTT
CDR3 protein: CASSEGQGKGNSPLHF

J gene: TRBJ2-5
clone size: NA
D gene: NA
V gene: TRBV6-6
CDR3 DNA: TGTGCCAGCAGTTACTCGATAGGCATCGAACAAGAGACCCAGTACTTC
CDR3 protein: CASSYSIGIEQETQYF

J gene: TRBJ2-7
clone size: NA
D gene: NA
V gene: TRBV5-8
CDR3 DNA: TGTGCCAGCAGGCAAAGGGGGTACGAGCAGTACTTC
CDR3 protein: CASRQRGYEQYF

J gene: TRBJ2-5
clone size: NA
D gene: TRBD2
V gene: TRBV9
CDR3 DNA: TGTGCCAGCAGCCCGATGGGACTAGCGGGAGAGACCCAGTACTTC
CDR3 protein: CASSPMGLAGETQYF

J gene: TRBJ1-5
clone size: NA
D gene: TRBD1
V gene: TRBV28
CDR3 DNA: TGTGCCAGCAGCCTGGGACAGCCCGATCAGCCCCAGCATTTT
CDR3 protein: CASSLGQPDQPQHF

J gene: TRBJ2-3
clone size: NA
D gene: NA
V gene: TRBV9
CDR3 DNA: TGTGCCAGCAGCGTGGAAGGGGCCCCAGAAGATACGCAGTATTTT
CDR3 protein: CASSVEGAPEDTQYF

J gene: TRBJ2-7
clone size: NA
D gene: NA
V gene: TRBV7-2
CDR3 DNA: TGTGCCAGCAGCTTCGAGGCGGGACAAGTTAACTCCTACGAGCAGTACTTC
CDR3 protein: CASSFEAGQVNSYEQYF

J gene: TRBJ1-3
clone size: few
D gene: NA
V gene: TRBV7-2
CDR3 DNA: TGTGCCAGCAGCTTAGTGGGGTTGGGAAACACCATATATTTT
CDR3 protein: CASSLVGLGNTIYF

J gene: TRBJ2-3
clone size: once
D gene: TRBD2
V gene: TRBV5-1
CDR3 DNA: TGCGCCAGCAGCTTGGAGGGCCTAGCGGGAGCAGATACGCAGTATTTT
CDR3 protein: CASSLEGLAGADTQYF

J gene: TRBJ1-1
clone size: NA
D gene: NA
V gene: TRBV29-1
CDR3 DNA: TGCAGCGTTGAAGAAGGGAGAGCTTTCTTT
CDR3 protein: CSVEEGRAFF

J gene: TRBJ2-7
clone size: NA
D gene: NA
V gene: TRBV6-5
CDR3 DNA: TGTGCCAGCAGGGACTACGAGCAGTACTTC
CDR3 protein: CASRDYEQYF

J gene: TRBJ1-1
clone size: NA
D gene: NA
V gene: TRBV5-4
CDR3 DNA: TGTGCCAGCCAGGGGATTGGGATAGCTGAAGCTTTCTTT
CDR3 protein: CASQGIGIAEAFF

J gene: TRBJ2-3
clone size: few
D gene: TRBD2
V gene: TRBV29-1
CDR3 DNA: TGCAGCGTCAGCGGGAGTGGGGGCGCAGATACGCAGTATTTT
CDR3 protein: CSVSGSGGADTQYF

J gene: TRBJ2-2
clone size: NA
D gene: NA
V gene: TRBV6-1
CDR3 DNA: TGTGCCAGCAGTGTCACAGGACGAGCGTATGAGCTGTTTTTT
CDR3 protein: CASSVTGRAYELFF

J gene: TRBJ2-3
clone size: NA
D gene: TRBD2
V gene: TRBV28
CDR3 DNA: TGTGCCAGCAGAAGGACTAGCGGGAGGGTAGATACGCAGTATTTT
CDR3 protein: CASRRTSGRVDTQYF

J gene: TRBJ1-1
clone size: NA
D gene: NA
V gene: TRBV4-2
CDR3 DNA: TGTGCCAGCAGCCATAGAGAAGCTTTCTTT
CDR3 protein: CASSHREAFF

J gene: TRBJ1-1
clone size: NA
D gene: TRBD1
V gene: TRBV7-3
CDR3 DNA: TGTGCCAGCAGCACAACAGGGGCCGAAGAAGCTTTCTTT
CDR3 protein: CASSTTGAEEAFF

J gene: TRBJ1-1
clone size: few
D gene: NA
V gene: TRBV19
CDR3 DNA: TGTGCCAGTAGTATAGACGGGAACACTGAAGCTTTCTTT
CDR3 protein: CASSIDGNTEAFF

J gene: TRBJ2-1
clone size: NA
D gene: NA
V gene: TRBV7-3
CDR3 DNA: TGTGCCAGCACCCCTCAGGGGGGTGATGAGCAGTTCTTC
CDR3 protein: CASTPQGGDEQFF

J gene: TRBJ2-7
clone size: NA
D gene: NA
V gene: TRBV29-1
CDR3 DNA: TGCAGCGTCCTCCCGGACGGGCATAGTTACGAGCAGTACTTC
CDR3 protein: CSVLPDGHSYEQYF

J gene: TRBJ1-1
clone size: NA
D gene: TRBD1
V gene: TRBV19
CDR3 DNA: TGTGCCAGTAGTATGGGACAGCACACTGAAGCTTTCTTT
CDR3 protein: CASSMGQHTEAFF

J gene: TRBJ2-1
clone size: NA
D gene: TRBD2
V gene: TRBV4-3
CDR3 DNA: TGCGCCAGCGCGGCGGAGACTAGCGGGATAGGGACCTACAATGAGCAGTTCTTC
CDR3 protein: CASAAETSGIGTYNEQFF

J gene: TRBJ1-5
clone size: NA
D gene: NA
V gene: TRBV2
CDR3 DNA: TGTGCCAGCAGTGATGGGGGGGGTCAGCCCCAGCATTTT
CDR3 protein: CASSDGGGQPQHF

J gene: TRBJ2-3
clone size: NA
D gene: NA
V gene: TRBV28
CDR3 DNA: TGTGCCAGCAGTCCGACTACCTTAGCGGATACGCAGTATTTT
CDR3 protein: CASSPTTLADTQYF

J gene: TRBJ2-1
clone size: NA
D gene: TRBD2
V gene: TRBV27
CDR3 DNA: TGTGCCAGCAGAAAACCAGGAAGCGGGAGCTCCTACAATGAGCAGTTCTTC
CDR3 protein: CASRKPGSGSSYNEQFF

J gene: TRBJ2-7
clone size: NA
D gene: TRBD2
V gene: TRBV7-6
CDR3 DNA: TGTGCCAGCAGTTTAAAACCGGGACTAGCGTCGGGGTACGAGCAGTACTTC
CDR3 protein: CASSLKPGLASGYEQYF

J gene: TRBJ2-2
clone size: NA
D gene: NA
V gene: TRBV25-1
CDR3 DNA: TGTGCCAGCAGTGTGGCCAGTGATAACACCGGGGAGCTGTTTTTT
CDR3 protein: CASSVASDNTGELFF

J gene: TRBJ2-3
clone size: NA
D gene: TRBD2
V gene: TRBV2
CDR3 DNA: TGTGCCAGCAGGGGGACTAGCGGGAGTACAGATACGCAGTATTTT
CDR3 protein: CASRGTSGSTDTQYF

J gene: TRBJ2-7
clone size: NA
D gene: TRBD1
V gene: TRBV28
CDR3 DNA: TGTGCCACCCGGTCGTGGACAGGGGGTAGCGAGCAGTACTTC
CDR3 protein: CATRSWTGGSEQYF

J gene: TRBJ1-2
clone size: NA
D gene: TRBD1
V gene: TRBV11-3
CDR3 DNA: TGTGCCAGCAGCCGACAGGGAGAGGAGAATGGCTACACCTTC
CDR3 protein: CASSRQGEENGYTF

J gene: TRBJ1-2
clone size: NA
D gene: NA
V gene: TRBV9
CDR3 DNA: TGTGCCAGCAGCTTAACAAAGGACGGCTACACCTTC
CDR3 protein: CASSLTKDGYTF

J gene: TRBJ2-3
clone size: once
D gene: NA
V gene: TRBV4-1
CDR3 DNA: TGCGCCAGCAGCCCTCGGACCAGAATAACAGATACGCAGTATTTT
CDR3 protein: CASSPRTRITDTQYF

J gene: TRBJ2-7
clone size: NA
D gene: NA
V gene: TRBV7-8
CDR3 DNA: TGTGCCAGCAGCGCTACAGTATACGAGCAGTACTTC
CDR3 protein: CASSATVYEQYF

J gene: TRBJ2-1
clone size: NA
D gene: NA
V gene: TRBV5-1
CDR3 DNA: TGCGCCAGCAGTTCCTATACTAGGGACAATGAGCAGTTCTTC
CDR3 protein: CASSSYTRDNEQFF

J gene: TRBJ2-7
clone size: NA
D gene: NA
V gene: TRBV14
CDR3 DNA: TGTGCCAGCAGCCTCTTAGTGGGTGAGCAGTACTTC
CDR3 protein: CASSLLVGEQYF

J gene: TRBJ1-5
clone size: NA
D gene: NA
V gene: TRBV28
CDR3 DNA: TGTGCCAGCAGATACGGGGCCGTCAATCAGCCCCAGCATTTT
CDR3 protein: CASRYGAVNQPQHF

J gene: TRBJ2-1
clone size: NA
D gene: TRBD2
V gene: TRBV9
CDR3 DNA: TGTGCCAGCAGCGCCACCGGGACTAGCGGGCCTGAGTTCTTC
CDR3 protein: CASSATGTSGPEFF